This record covers a single T cell receptor beta chain. This record belongs to a study of blood T cell repertoires in COVID-19. Study information: Collection of acute and convalescent COVID-19 samples took place in the United States, Italy and Spain. PBMCs, B-cell-depleted T cells, or T cells provided the cDNA or gDNA that made up the material.

Repertoires were generated with immunoSEQ multiplex PCR, while TCRdb's copy carries only in-frame clones and drops some. The profile shows under 150,000 clones, around 84% of them singletons. The CDR3 is 13 amino acids. Looked up from germline, CDR1 is KGHDR and CDR2 is SFDVKD. V lost 6 bases to trimming and J lost 4 bases, with 9 bases between them. This clonotype was obtained from a middle-aged man with acute or convalescent COVID-19. J is TRBJ2-1 and V is TRBV24-1; D ambiguous. Material: peripheral blood. The CDR3 reads CATSRDGYNEQFF. The CDR3 region has the DNA TGTGCCACCAGTAGAGACGGGTACAATGAGCAGTTCTTC.